This T cell receptor (beta chain) came from a study of blood T cells in healthy people across ages. At the level of the study: Template switching picked up about one barcoded beta molecule for each two T cells. The study's findings and limits: PBMC samples, being unsorted, prevented any conclusive comparison of naive and antigen-experienced cells.

In the case of this clonotype: No antigen is known for it.

V was cut by 8 bases and J by 4 bases, with 11 bases left in between. This CDR3 comprises 11 residues. Germline CDR1 is SQVTM and CDR2 is ANQGSEA. A sample-barcoded 5' primer and a J-beta primer mix were used in a second PCR of roughly 7 to 11 cycles. TCRdb re-derived calls from the 5' RACE reads in MiXCR, one entry per CDR3 protein. The sample contains hundreds of thousands of distinct CDR3 sequences, 40% to 65% of which appear only once. The specimen sequenced was blood. The receptor was isolated from a woman of 80 years or more in good health. V is TRBV29-1 and J is TRBJ1-2, with D uncertain. The CDR3: CSFLAGYGYTF. The CDR3 DNA is TGCAGCTTCTTGGCGGGCTATGGCTACACCTTC.